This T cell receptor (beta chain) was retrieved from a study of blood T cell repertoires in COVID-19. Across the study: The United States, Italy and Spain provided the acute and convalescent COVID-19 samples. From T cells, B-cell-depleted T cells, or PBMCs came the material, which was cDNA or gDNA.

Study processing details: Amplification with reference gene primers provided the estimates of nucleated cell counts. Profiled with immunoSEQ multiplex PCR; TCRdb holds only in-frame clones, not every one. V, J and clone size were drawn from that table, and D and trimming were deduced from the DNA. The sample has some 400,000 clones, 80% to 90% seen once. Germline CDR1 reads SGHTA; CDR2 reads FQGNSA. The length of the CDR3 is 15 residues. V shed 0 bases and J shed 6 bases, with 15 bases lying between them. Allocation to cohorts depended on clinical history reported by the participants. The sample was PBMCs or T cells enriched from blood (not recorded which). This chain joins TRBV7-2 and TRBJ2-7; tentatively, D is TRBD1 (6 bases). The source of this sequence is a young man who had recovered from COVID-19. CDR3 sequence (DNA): TGTGCCAGCAGCTTAGCCAGGGGAAGGGGCAGCGAGCAGTACTTC. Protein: CASSLARGRGSEQYF.